This entry is about one T cell receptor beta chain. What it binds is not known. The junction departs from germline at one end; a sequencing error may be responsible. Per germline, CDR1 MNHEY and CDR2 SVGAGI. The CDR3 extends over 13 amino acids. This entry belongs to a study of beta chain features in type 1 diabetes. General study results and limits: Fewer junction insertions and more nucleotide deletions appeared in type 1 diabetes patients.

Expressed TCRB transcripts were sequenced because the entire RNA isolate underwent reverse transcription. This table comes from immunoSEQ multiplex PCR, and its TCRdb copy is limited to in-frame clones, with some not included. The data show about 160,000 clones, with about 9.1% seen just once and approximately 2.2% held by the top ten. Sequences were obtained from central memory CD4+ T cells from blood. The chain has TRBV6-5 and TRBJ2-1, with 7 bases identical to TRBD2. This TCR came from a woman under 30 in good health. The CDR3 coding sequence is TGTGCCATCAGTGAGGCTAGCGGTAGAAAGCAGTTCTTC. Translating it yields CAISEASGRKQFF.